These 5 T cell receptor beta chains were all obtained from the same sample, sequenced in a study of technical replicates of blood from several donors. The table came from immunoSEQ multiplex PCR; TCRdb's copy has only in-frame clones and leaves some out. The data hold nearly 80,000 clones, with 96% observed a single time. Sequenced input: T cells isolated from PBMCs. The receptors were sampled from a human donor in good health.

V usage is TRBV9 and J usage is TRBJ2-2, with 10 bases matching TRBD1. CDR3 length: 17 amino acids. Germline CDR1 and CDR2: SGDLS and YYNGEE. V shed 4 bases, J shed 2 bases, and the junction held 8 bases outside the gene matches. The CDR3 loop is CASSTRDRGPNTGELFF. CDR3 nucleotide sequence: TGTGCCAGCAGCACCCGGGACAGGGGTCCTAACACCGGGGAGCTGTTTTTT.

This clone has only one observation. The rearrangement joins TRBV19 to TRBJ2-5; perhaps TRBD2 as D (6 bases). The V gene's germline CDR1 is LNHDA and CDR2 SQIVND (reference sequence). CDR3 length: 16 residues. Trimming removed 5 bases at V and 1 base at J, with 17 bases between. The CDR3 sequence is CASSLTGSPFQETQYF. The CDR3 DNA is TGTGCCAGTAGTTTGACCGGGAGTCCTTTCCAAGAGACCCAGTACTTC.

The rearrangement links TRBV11-2 to TRBJ2-7; no definite D call. The V end was cut by 0 bases, the J end by 3 bases, with 12 bases between. Germline lookup yields CDR1 SGHAT and CDR2 FQNNGV. This CDR3 comprises 15 residues. This CDR3 is CASSLDYTFGYEQYF. In nucleotides, the CDR3 is TGTGCCAGCAGCTTAGATTATACCTTCGGCTACGAGCAGTACTTC.

In the case of this clone: Other DNA sequences in this sample translate to the same CDR3. The rearrangement links TRBV11-2 to TRBJ2-1; tentative D call: TRBD1 (5 bases). Germline assignment: CDR1 SGHAT and CDR2 FQNNGV. This CDR3 is 14 amino acids long. With 3 bases removed from V and 1 base from J, the gap between germline ends came to 7 bases. CDR3 coding DNA: TGTGCCAGCAGCTTGTCAGGGTCCTACAATGAGCAGTTCTTC. The encoded protein is CASSLSGSYNEQFF.

The V call is TRBV6-5, the J call TRBJ2-7, with D tentatively TRBD1 (5 bases). The CDR3 sequence is 15 residues long. Per germline, CDR1 MNHEY and CDR2 SVGAGI. The V gene lost 5 bases and the J gene lost 5 bases, with 19 bases spanning the gap. DNA for the CDR3: TGTGCCAGCAGTCCCGACAGTGCTACGAGTCACGAGCAGTACTTC. The encoded protein is CASSPDSATSHEQYF.